Following are 18 T cell receptor beta chains from one sample sequenced in a study of cytomegalovirus exposure and HLA in healthy donors. The primer mix had 60 Vbeta and 13 Jbeta primers. The repertoire was sequenced with immunoSEQ multiplex PCR; TCRdb's copy has only in-frame clones and lacks some. The sample shows around 190,000 clones, 80% of them seen only once. The material sequenced was PBMCs. All receptors come from a woman aged 40 to 50 in good health and CMV-seronegative.

The J gene is TRBJ2-1, the V gene TRBV27; 7 bases are shared with TRBD1. V dropped 8 bases and J dropped 1; count of bases not matched to a gene: 5. CDR1 MNHEY and CDR2 SMNVEV come from the germline V gene (reference sequence). CDR3 length: 14 residues. CDR3 bases: TGTGCCAGCCGGCAGACAGGGTCCTACAATGAGCAGTTCTTC. Protein: CASRQTGSYNEQFF.

V gene TRBV7-2 combines with J gene TRBJ2-5; D is perhaps TRBD2 (6 bases). The germline V gene encodes CDR1 SGHTA and CDR2 FQGNSA. CDR3 size: 15 residues. Trimming left V 5 bases short and J 1 base short, with 14 bases between. Here the CDR3 DNA reads TGTGCCAGCAGCCTAAACGGGAGAACCCAAGAGACCCAGTACTTC. This sequence encodes CASSLNGRTQETQYF.

CDR3 in DNA: TGTGCCAGCAGCCGTTCGGGAGGGGCGGGGAATGAGCAGTTCTTC. Translation: CASSRSGGAGNEQFF. This chain connects TRBV11-2 to TRBJ2-1, with 8 positions matching TRBD2. This CDR3 is 15 amino acids long. With V trimmed by 5 bases and J by 7 bases, 10 bases remained unmatched. Germline CDR1 SGHAT, CDR2 FQNNGV.

The sample holds one count of this clone. The chain links TRBV7-2 to TRBJ2-3, with D perhaps TRBD2 (5 bases). The CDR3 has 17 amino acids. Germline V lookup: CDR1 SGHTA, CDR2 FQGNSA. V was pared by 2 bases and J by 0 bases, with 15 bases between. The CDR3 DNA sequence: TGTGCCAGCAGCTTACTTCCAGAGGGCCCAAGCACAGATACGCAGTATTTT. Amino acids: CASSLLPEGPSTDTQYF.

This rearrangement joins TRBV5-1 to TRBJ2-3, with 11 bases fitting TRBD2. In germline, CDR1 is SGHRS, CDR2 YFSETQ. Unmatched junction bases numbered 16, after V lost 4 bases and J lost 0 bases. CDR3 length equals 20 residues. Written as DNA, the CDR3 is TGCGCCAGCAGCCCTCTTATAGCGGGAGGGCCTACCCAAAGCACAGATACGCAGTATTTT. The encoded protein is CASSPLIAGGPTQSTDTQYF.

For this clone: Other DNA sequences in this sample translate to the same CDR3. The gene calls are TRBV7-9 and TRBJ1-4; the D gene is possibly TRBD1 (5 bases). The CDR3 loop spans 19 amino acids. In germline, CDR1 is SEHNR, CDR2 FQNEAQ (reference sequence). V was trimmed by 6 bases and J by 7 bases, leaving 30 bases between them. CDR3 protein: CASSSPGTRTPLSAEKLFF. DNA for the CDR3: TGTGCCAGCAGTTCACCCGGGACTCGCACTCCGCTTTCTGCTGAAAAACTGTTTTTT.

The chain joins TRBV10-1 to TRBJ2-5, with TRBD1 matching 8 bases. The CDR3 spans 15 residues. Unmatched junction bases numbered 7, after V lost 2 bases and J lost 5 bases. In germline, CDR1 is WNHNN, CDR2 SYGVQD (reference sequence). CDR3: CASSEHPGGLETQYF. The DNA for the CDR3 is TGCGCCAGCAGTGAGCACCCAGGGGGCTTGGAGACCCAGTACTTC.

The V call is TRBV2, the J call TRBJ2-1, with D perhaps matching TRBD2 (7 bases). Germline lookup yields CDR1 SNHLY and CDR2 FYNNEI. V was shortened by 9 bases and J by 10 bases, with 19 bases between the two germline ends. This CDR3 contains 13 residues. The CDR3 DNA sequence: TGTGCCAGGGAGGGGGACTACCCAAGGGAGCAGTTCTTC. Protein sequence: CAREGDYPREQFF.

This clone has a single count. The chain employs TRBV7-2 and TRBJ1-2; D may be TRBD1 (5 bases). V was clipped by 6 bases and J by 3 bases, with 14 bases between them. Germline CDR1 is SGHTA and CDR2 is FQGNSA. The CDR3 consists of 14 residues. CDR3 region: CASRMTVSHYGYTF. As DNA, the CDR3 is TGTGCCAGCAGGATGACAGTTTCACACTATGGCTACACCTTC.

This chain links TRBV4-2 with TRBJ2-5; a possible D gene is TRBD2 (5 bases). V lost 1 base and J 3 bases, leaving 15 bases between the germline ends. Germline V CDR1 and CDR2: LGHNA, YNFKEQ. The CDR3 is made up of 16 amino acids. CDR3 nucleotides: TGTGCCAGCAGCCAAGTTTCTGGCGGGTCAGAAGAGACCCAGTACTTC. Residues: CASSQVSGGSEETQYF.

The chain joins TRBV21-1 to TRBJ2-7; the table's D gene call, TRBD2, was not cross checked with the DNA. TRBV21-1 is a documented pseudogene. This CDR3 has 14 residues. As DNA, the CDR3 is TGTGCCAGCAGCCTGGGGGGAGGGCCGCTCGAGCAGTACGTC. Amino acids: CASSLGGGPLEQYV.

This chain uses TRBV25-1 with TRBJ1-1, with D perhaps matching TRBD1 (6 bases). The CDR3 is 13 residues long. Germline values: CDR1 MGHDK, CDR2 SYGVNS. Deletions cut 6 bases from V and 13 bases from J, with 21 bases between. The CDR3 DNA is TGTGCCAGCAGACTAGGGGGAGGGTTCATGAGTTTCTTT. Protein: CASRLGGGFMSFF.

The J gene is TRBJ2-5, the V gene TRBV5-1; D might be TRBD1 (6 bases). The CDR3 is 13 amino acids. Germline V gene sequence: CDR1 SGHRS, CDR2 YFSETQ. Trimming removed 4 bases at V and 5 bases at J, with 12 bases between. The CDR3 nucleotides read TGCGCCAGCAGCCAGAGACAGGTTGAGACCCAGTACTTC. It specifies CASSQRQVETQYF.

In its sample, this clone was seen once. J is TRBJ2-7 and V is TRBV19; 7 bases match TRBD1. Germline CDR1 reads LNHDA; CDR2 reads SQIVND (reference sequence). The CDR3 has 17 amino acids. V shed 3 bases and J 4 bases; nucleotides not matched to a gene: 15. CDR3 nucleotides: TGTGCCAGTAGTATCCTGGGGCTCCGAGGGGGCTATTACGAGCAGTACTTC. Its translation: CASSILGLRGGYYEQYF.

The V gene is TRBV7-2, the J gene TRBJ1-1; D uncertain. Trimming removed 3 bases at V and 1 base at J, with 6 bases between. The CDR3 extends over 13 amino acids. Germline assignment: CDR1 SGHTA and CDR2 FQGNSA. The CDR3 DNA follows: TGTGCCAGCAGCTTCGAGGGGAACACTGAAGCTTTCTTT. Amino acid sequence: CASSFEGNTEAFF.

The chain links TRBV18 to TRBJ1-2, with 9 bases lining up with TRBD1. Germline V lookup: CDR1 KGHSH, CDR2 LQKENI. The CDR3 runs to 15 residues. Trimming took 2 bases from V and 4 from J; bases not matched to a gene: 5. The CDR3 bases are TGTGCCAGCTCACCAGAGTGGACAGGGGTCTATGGCTACACCTTC. Protein product: CASSPEWTGVYGYTF.

The V and J genes are TRBV6-5 and TRBJ1-6; tentatively, D is TRBD1 (5 bases). V was shortened by 6 bases and J by 7 bases, with 13 bases between the two germline ends. There are 14 residues in the CDR3. Germline-derived CDR1 and CDR2 are MNHEY and SVGAGI. Written as DNA, the CDR3 is TGTGCCAGCAGCCGAACTCCAGGGAATTCACCCCTCCACTTT. Its translation is CASSRTPGNSPLHF.

The rearrangement links TRBV27 to TRBJ2-1; D gene ambiguous. Trimming cost V 4 bases and J 4 bases, with 23 bases left between them. Germline values: CDR1 MNHEY, CDR2 SMNVEV (reference sequence). The CDR3 spans 18 residues. CDR3 sequence: CASSSRVGGPEIYNEQFF. Here the CDR3 DNA reads TGTGCCAGCAGTTCCCGGGTAGGCGGCCCCGAAATATACAATGAGCAGTTCTTC.